The T cell receptor beta chain described here comes from a study of cytomegalovirus exposure and HLA in healthy donors. Germline V gives CDR1 SNHLY, CDR2 FYNNEI. The CDR3 contains 12 residues. Deletions cut 4 bases from V and 6 bases from J, with 9 bases between. The PCR employed 60 Vbeta primers together with 13 Jbeta primers. Generated by immunoSEQ multiplex PCR, the TCRdb table keeps only in-frame clones and is missing some. The profile shows some 130,000 clones, around 80% of them singletons. The chain links TRBV2 to TRBJ1-2; possible D gene TRBD1, 6 bases. This sequence was found in a female donor in good health and CMV-seronegative. Sample: PBMCs. DNA for the CDR3: TGTGCCAGCAGTGCAGGGGATCATGGCTACACCTTC. This gives the protein CASSAGDHGYTF.